This TCR beta chain was recovered during a study of T-cell reconstitution after alpha-beta-depleted transplantation in children. CDR3 length: 15 residues. From germline, CDR1 is SGHRS and CDR2 YFSETQ. Trimming left V 0 bases short and J 2 bases short, with 12 bases between. TCRbeta library construction was performed incorporating unique molecular identifiers. TCRdb fed the PCR reads into MiXCR, producing one record per CDR3 protein. The sample consists of fewer than 550,000 distinct CDR3 sequences, 9.5% to 12% of them appearing once. The receptor was isolated from a female patient aged 2-9 years who had a stem cell transplant for aplastic anemia, so the T cells may come from the graft donor. V gene TRBV5-1 combines with J gene TRBJ2-7; possible D gene TRBD1, 5 bases. The sample in question was PBMCs, mostly from graft donor cells, obtained 180 days after TCRalphabeta/CD19-depleted stem cell transplant. The CDR3 nucleotides are TGCGCCAGCAGCTTGGAGGGGAAACCCACCTACGAGCAGTACTTC. This sequence encodes CASSLEGKPTYEQYF.